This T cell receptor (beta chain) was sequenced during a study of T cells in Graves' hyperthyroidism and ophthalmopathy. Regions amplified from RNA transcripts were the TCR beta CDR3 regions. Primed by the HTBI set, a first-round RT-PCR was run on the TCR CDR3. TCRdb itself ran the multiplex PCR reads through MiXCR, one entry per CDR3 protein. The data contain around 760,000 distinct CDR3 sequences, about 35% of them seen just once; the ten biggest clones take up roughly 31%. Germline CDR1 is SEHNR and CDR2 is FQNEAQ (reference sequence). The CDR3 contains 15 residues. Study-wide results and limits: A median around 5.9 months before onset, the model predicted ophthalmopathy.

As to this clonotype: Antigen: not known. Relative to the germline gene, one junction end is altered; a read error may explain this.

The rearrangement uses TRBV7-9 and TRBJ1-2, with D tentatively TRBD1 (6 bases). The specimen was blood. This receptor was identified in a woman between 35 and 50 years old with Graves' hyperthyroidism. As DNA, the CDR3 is TGTGCCAGCAGCTTCCAGCGGACAGCTACCTATGGCTACGCCTTC. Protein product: CASSFQRTATYGYAF.